The 13 T cell receptor beta chains below were found in one sample sequenced in a study of CD8+CD57+ T cells in acquired aplastic anemia. Template material for TCR beta VDJ and CDR3 profiling consisted of genomic DNA. A single record per CDR3 protein comes from TCRdb applying MiXCR to the reads. Of 150,000 or so distinct CDR3 sequences in the sample, 55% to 80% were seen once. The specimen was sorted CD4+, CD8+, or CD8+CD57+ T cells (not recorded which) from PBMCs. The receptors shown here come from a human donor in good health.

As regards this clonotype: The junction departs from germline at one end; a sequencing error may be responsible. The chain couples TRBV5-5 to TRBJ1-6; possible D gene TRBD1, 5 bases. From germline, CDR1 is SGHKS and CDR2 YYEKEE (reference sequence). The CDR3 runs 14 residues. CDR3 region: CASSRGEASSPLYF. CDR3 bases: TGTGCCAGCAGTAGAGGGGAGGCAAGTTCACCCCTCTACTTT. The variable domain in full, completed from reference TRBV5-5 and TRBJ1-6, reads DAGVTQSPTHLIKTRGQQVTLRCSPISGHKSVSWYQQVLGQGPQFIFQYYEKEERGRGNFPDRFSARQFPNYSSELNVNALLLGDSALYLCASSRGEASSPLYFGNGTRLTVT.

This clonotype was found a few times. The chain carries TRBV20-1 and TRBJ2-5; 9 bases line up with TRBD1. V shed 0 bases and J 10 bases; nucleotides not matched to a gene: 6. CDR1 is DFQATT, CDR2 SNEGSKA, per germline (reference sequence). The CDR3 covers 13 residues. The CDR3 region is CSARDPRQGDQYF. The CDR3 nucleotides read TGCAGTGCTAGAGATCCCCGACAGGGGGACCAGTACTTC.

This clonotype has at least ten counts. This chain connects TRBV12-3 or TRBV12-4 to TRBJ1-6, with TRBD1 as a possible D gene (5 bases). This CDR3 spans 18 amino acids. V lost 3 bases to trimming and J lost 10 bases, with 25 bases between them. CDR3 loop: CASSFFGFPPQGNSPLHF. CDR3 nucleotides: TGTGCCAGCAGTTTCTTCGGGTTTCCACCTCAGGGTAACTCACCCCTCCACTTT.

The chain couples TRBV19 to TRBJ1-1; D gene ambiguous. The V end lost 10 bases, the J end lost 0 bases, and 12 bases lay between the germline ends. The V gene's germline CDR1 is LNHDA and CDR2 SQIVND (reference sequence). This CDR3 has 13 residues. CDR3 amino acids: CATSGSMNTEAFF. DNA for the CDR3: TGTGCCACCTCGGGTAGTATGAACACTGAAGCTTTCTTT.

V is TRBV7-8 and J is TRBJ1-1; 9 positions agree with TRBD1. The CDR3 length is 16 residues. V trimming: 5 bases; J trimming: 1 base; junction bases outside the gene matches: 8. The germline V gene has CDR1 SGHVS and CDR2 FQNEAQ. The CDR3 sequence: CASSPWTGATNTEAFF. The CDR3 nucleotides are TGTGCCAGCAGCCCCTGGACAGGGGCAACGAACACTGAAGCTTTCTTT.

J is TRBJ1-5 and V is TRBV20-1, with 7 bases that match TRBD1. The V segment lost 6 bases and the J segment 4 bases; nucleotides outside the gene matches: 12. The CDR3 contains 15 residues. CDR1 and CDR2 (germline): DFQATT, SNEGSKA (reference sequence). The CDR3: CSAEYSGQPNQPQHF. As DNA, the CDR3 is TGCAGTGCCGAGTATTCGGGACAGCCTAATCAGCCCCAGCATTTT.

V is TRBV2 and J is TRBJ2-1, with a weak D call TRBD2 (5 bases). Trimming stripped 6 bases from V and 9 bases from J, with 18 bases between. Germline V lookup: CDR1 SNHLY, CDR2 FYNNEI. The CDR3 contains 14 residues. The chain's CDR3 is CASSAGLLGGEQFF. CDR3 sequence (DNA): TGTGCCAGCAGCGCCGGACTGTTAGGAGGTGAGCAGTTCTTC.

About this clonotype itself: A read error may account for a junction end that differs from germline. The chain combines TRBV7-9 with TRBJ2-7; no definite D call. From germline, CDR1 is SEHNR and CDR2 FQNEAQ (reference sequence). There are 14 residues in the CDR3. Written as DNA, the CDR3 is TGTGCCGGCAGCTTATCGGCGAGCTCCTACGAGCAGTACTTC. This sequence encodes CAGSLSASSYEQYF. Together with reference TRBV7-9 and TRBJ2-7, the CDR3 gives the full variable domain: DTGVSQNPRHKITKRGQNVTFRCDPISEHNRLYWYRQTLGQGPEFLTYFQNEAQLEKSRLLSDRFSAERPKGSFSTLEIQRTEQGDSAMYLCAGSLSASSYEQYFGPGTRLTVT.

This clonotype occurred a few times. For the CDR3, the DNA is TGTGCCATCAGTGGTACAGTATCGTCGGGCTACACCTTC. As protein: CAISGTVSSGYTF. The chain combines TRBV10-3 with TRBJ1-2; no firm D call. Between the trimmed V and J ends, which lost 4 bases and 8 bases, there was a span of 14 bases. Germline V gene lookup returns CDR1 ENHRY and CDR2 SYGVKD. CDR3 length equals 13 residues.

As concerns this clonotype: The conserved phenylalanine or tryptophan is not found at the CDR3 terminus, so this likely reflects a read error. The DNA is left out, because the CDR3 cannot be placed on it with certainty; the CDR3 is given as TCRdb lists it. The chain couples TRBV19 to TRBJ1-1; the tabulated D call, TRBD1, remains unverified against the DNA. Termini included, the CDR3 measures 13 amino acids. The germline V gene has CDR1 LNHDA and CDR2 SQIVND (reference sequence). The CDR3 is CASSVTGAIEAFL.

This clonotype has a handful of counts. A much larger clone lies one base from this, so it may be a read error. The chain joins TRBV19 to TRBJ2-1, with 9 bases lining up with TRBD2. CDR1 and CDR2 (germline): LNHDA, SQIVND (reference sequence). The CDR3 length is 15 residues. The CDR3 region is CASSIGLADYNEQSF. CDR3 nucleotide sequence: TGTGCCAGTAGTATAGGACTAGCGGACTACAATGAGCAGTCCTTC.

This clonotype was counted ten times or more. The chain carries TRBV27 and TRBJ2-2, with D hard to call. Germline CDR1 MNHEY, CDR2 SMNVEV (reference sequence). The CDR3 covers 12 residues. With 6 bases removed from V and 1 base from J, the gap between germline ends came to 3 bases. The CDR3, as DNA: TGTGCCAGCAGAAGGAACACCGGGGAGCTGTTTTTT. Amino acids: CASRRNTGELFF.

This clonotype showed up just a few times. The J gene is TRBJ2-7, the V gene TRBV7-6; D not certain. V gave up 1 base and J gave up 0 bases, with 7 bases separating them. Germline loops: CDR1 SGHVS, CDR2 FNYEAQ. The CDR3 covers 14 residues. CDR3 in DNA: TGTGCCAGCAGCTTAGTTTCTAGCTCCTACGAGCAGTACTTC. Its protein is CASSLVSSSYEQYF.